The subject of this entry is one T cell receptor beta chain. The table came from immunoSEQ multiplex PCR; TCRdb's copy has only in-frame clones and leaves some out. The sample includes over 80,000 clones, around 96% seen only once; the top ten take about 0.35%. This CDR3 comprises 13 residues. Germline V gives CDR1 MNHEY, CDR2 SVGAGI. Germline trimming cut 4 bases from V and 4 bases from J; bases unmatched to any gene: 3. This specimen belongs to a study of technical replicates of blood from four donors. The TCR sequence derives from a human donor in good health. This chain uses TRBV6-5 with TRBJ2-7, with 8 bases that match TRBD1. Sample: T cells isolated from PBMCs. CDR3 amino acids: CASSWGTGYEQYF. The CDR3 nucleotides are TGTGCCAGCAGTTGGGGGACAGGTTACGAGCAGTACTTC.